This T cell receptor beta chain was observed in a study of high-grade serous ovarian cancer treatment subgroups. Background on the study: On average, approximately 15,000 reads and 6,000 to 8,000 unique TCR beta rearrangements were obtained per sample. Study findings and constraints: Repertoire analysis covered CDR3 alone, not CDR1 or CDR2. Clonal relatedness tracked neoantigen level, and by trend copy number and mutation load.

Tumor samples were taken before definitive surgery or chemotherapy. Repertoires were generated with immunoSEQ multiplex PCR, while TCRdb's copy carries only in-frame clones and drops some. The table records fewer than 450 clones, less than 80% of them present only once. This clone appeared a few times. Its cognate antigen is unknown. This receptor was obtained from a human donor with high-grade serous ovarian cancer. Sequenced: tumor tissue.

This CDR3 reads CASSVVGLAGGPEDTQYF. CDR3 in DNA: TGTGCCAGCAGCGTAGTAGGGCTAGCGGGAGGGCCCGAAGATACGCAGTATTTT. The chain uses TRBV9 and TRBJ2-3; 12 nucleotides align to TRBD2. J lost 5 bases, V lost 0 bases, and 10 bases had no gene match. The CDR3 is 18 residues long. Germline lookup yields CDR1 SGDLS and CDR2 YYNGEE.